The rows below give T cell receptor beta chains drawn from one sample of a study of T cells after yellow fever vaccination. One entry per CDR3 protein, called by TCRdb with MiXCR from the 5' RACE reads. The table has hundreds of thousands of distinct CDR3 sequences, more than 9% seen once. This material consisted of PBMCs, taken on the day of the first yellow fever vaccination. The source of these receptors is a man between 18 and 29 years old who received the YFV17D yellow fever vaccine. The conserved cysteine and the conserved F or W are not part of the CDR3 here. Fields, in order: V gene, clone size, CDR3 protein. Clone size appears in some rows only: once, few, many, or a class for an expanded clone.

v_gene: TRBV7-2
abundance: -
CDR3aa: ASSPNRDQGQY

v_gene: TRBV5-4
abundance: many
CDR3aa: AVQTTGNTGELF

v_gene: TRBV7-3
abundance: -
CDR3aa: ASGALVWPAGTGELF

v_gene: TRBV11-2
abundance: few
CDR3aa: ASSLDSVRVAVYYTNEQF

v_gene: TRBV27
abundance: -
CDR3aa: ASSASGDTQY

v_gene: TRBV20-1
abundance: few
CDR3aa: SAIDRVQPQH

v_gene: TRBV7-9
abundance: few
CDR3aa: ASSPTPGQGVRDTQY

v_gene: TRBV25-1
abundance: few
CDR3aa: ASSDGNTIY

v_gene: TRBV5-6
abundance: -
CDR3aa: ASSLVRGNGEQY

v_gene: TRBV5-4
abundance: -
CDR3aa: ASTSWGRKETQC

v_gene: TRBV6-2/TRBV6-3
abundance: -
CDR3aa: ASSTIPGGGARETQY

v_gene: TRBV12-3/TRBV12-4
abundance: -
CDR3aa: ASSDRDRGHGGYT

v_gene: TRBV12-3/TRBV12-4
abundance: many
CDR3aa: ASSPRTEAF

v_gene: TRBV20-1
abundance: few
CDR3aa: SARALAGGTDTQY

v_gene: TRBV5-6
abundance: few
CDR3aa: ASSLVGRGPSTDTQY

v_gene: TRBV5-1
abundance: -
CDR3aa: ASSFTGTSTDTQY

v_gene: TRBV6-2/TRBV6-3
abundance: few
CDR3aa: ASNEFRGQPQH

v_gene: TRBV12-3/TRBV12-4
abundance: -
CDR3aa: ASSFGRDGTEAF

v_gene: TRBV12-3/TRBV12-4
abundance: few
CDR3aa: ASNPQGGLEKLF

v_gene: TRBV7-6
abundance: few
CDR3aa: ASSLAGQGWETQY

v_gene: TRBV5-4
abundance: -
CDR3aa: ASSLGQEPYEQY

v_gene: TRBV12-3/TRBV12-4
abundance: many
CDR3aa: ASSPLQGSLH

v_gene: TRBV19
abundance: -
CDR3aa: ASSIIGGQETQY

v_gene: TRBV12-3/TRBV12-4
abundance: -
CDR3aa: ASSFRYQPQH

v_gene: TRBV7-9
abundance: -
CDR3aa: ASSYRAGTGELF

v_gene: TRBV6-1
abundance: -
CDR3aa: ASSLGTQGPYEQY

v_gene: TRBV15
abundance: -
CDR3aa: ATSRELGSSYEQY

v_gene: TRBV7-3
abundance: few
CDR3aa: ASSLDGITDTQY

v_gene: TRBV7-3
abundance: many
CDR3aa: ASSGSSGGVENEQF

v_gene: TRBV20-1
abundance: few
CDR3aa: SAREDRYSYEQY

v_gene: TRBV5-4
abundance: few
CDR3aa: ASSQGAEQF

v_gene: TRBV9
abundance: many
CDR3aa: ASSENPTGGNSPLH

v_gene: TRBV12-3/TRBV12-4
abundance: few
CDR3aa: ASSPGPPGDGYT

v_gene: TRBV28
abundance: few
CDR3aa: ASNALPGRAGGSEQF

v_gene: TRBV6-2/TRBV6-3
abundance: few
CDR3aa: ASSSVQGGESYEQY

v_gene: TRBV24-1
abundance: few
CDR3aa: ATLRIARGETQY

v_gene: TRBV6-5
abundance: -
CDR3aa: ASSYSWGDTEAF

v_gene: TRBV10-3
abundance: many
CDR3aa: AIVGDSYNEQF

v_gene: TRBV7-3
abundance: -
CDR3aa: ASSPRTLQADTQY

v_gene: TRBV29-1
abundance: few
CDR3aa: SVAEGRGGYT

v_gene: TRBV7-2
abundance: many
CDR3aa: ASSLLAGGGQKTQY

v_gene: TRBV6-1
abundance: few
CDR3aa: ASSPLGRVGSYEQY

v_gene: TRBV7-9
abundance: -
CDR3aa: ASSLIDNEQF

v_gene: TRBV20-1
abundance: -
CDR3aa: SAREGGAGTQY

v_gene: TRBV6-1
abundance: -
CDR3aa: ASSPGGFAEAF

v_gene: TRBV10-3
abundance: -
CDR3aa: ATSPGTGGPNEQF

v_gene: TRBV6-2/TRBV6-3
abundance: few
CDR3aa: ASSYFSAEQY

v_gene: TRBV6-4
abundance: few
CDR3aa: ASSVPGLAGEETQY

v_gene: TRBV7-8
abundance: many
CDR3aa: ASSARGGTDTQY

v_gene: TRBV7-9
abundance: many
CDR3aa: ASSPRQGAETQY

v_gene: TRBV18
abundance: few
CDR3aa: ASSPQDTQY

v_gene: TRBV20-1
abundance: few
CDR3aa: SARGGEFQETQY

v_gene: TRBV5-1
abundance: -
CDR3aa: ASSSSYRDTEAF

v_gene: TRBV6-1
abundance: -
CDR3aa: ASRPAGGSTDTQY

v_gene: TRBV11-2
abundance: few
CDR3aa: ASSLIRGGATDTQY

v_gene: TRBV12-3/TRBV12-4
abundance: many
CDR3aa: ASRLAGGLQETQY

v_gene: TRBV5-8
abundance: few
CDR3aa: ASSLGWGVSTEAF

v_gene: TRBV7-3
abundance: -
CDR3aa: ASSLTPLGGELF

v_gene: TRBV24-1
abundance: -
CDR3aa: ATSDPPNSPGELF

v_gene: TRBV20-1
abundance: -
CDR3aa: SATPRGRAEAF